The rows below give T cell receptor beta chains drawn from one sample of a study of T cells in Graves' hyperthyroidism and ophthalmopathy. TCRdb recomputed calls from the multiplex PCR reads with MiXCR, one row per CDR3 protein. The table has about 640,000 distinct CDR3 sequences, around 21% seen once; the top ten hold about 35%. The sequencing input was blood. The receptors were gathered from a man under 40 with Graves' ophthalmopathy. Each CDR3 is given with its conserved first and last residue. Fields, in order: clone size, J gene, D gene, V gene, CDR3 protein, CDR3 DNA. D genes are given only for firm matches. Size tells how often a clone was seen (once, few, many) or the class of an expanded clone, and some rows leave it out.

few | TRBJ2-4 | TRBD2 | TRBV4-1 | CASSLLAGIAKNIQYF | TGCGCCAGCAGTCTTTTAGCGGGCATAGCCAAAAACATTCAGTACTTC
many | TRBJ2-1 | TRBD2 | TRBV20-1 | CSARYSGREINEQFF | TGCAGTGCTAGATACAGCGGGAGGGAAATCAATGAGCAGTTCTTC
NA | TRBJ2-7 | TRBD2 | TRBV20-1 | CSPQIAGVEEQYF | TGCAGTCCCCAAATAGCGGGAGTAGAAGAGCAGTACTTC
few | TRBJ2-2 | TRBD2 | TRBV28 | CASSSLFLGGDSNTGELFF | TGTGCCAGCAGTTCTTTGTTCCTTGGGGGGGACTCGAACACCGGGGAGCTGTTTTTT
NA | TRBJ2-5 | TRBD2 | TRBV5-6 | CASSLGAGGPQGTQYF | TGTGCCAGCAGCCTGGGGGCGGGAGGGCCCCAGGGGACCCAGTACTTC
NA | TRBJ2-3 | TRBD2 | TRBV7-9 | CASRGEASGRRVTDTQYF | TGTGCCAGCCGCGGAGAGGCTAGCGGGAGGAGAGTCACAGATACGCAGTATTTT
many | TRBJ1-1 | TRBD1 | TRBV5-1 | CASSPGTGNTEAFF | TGTGCCAGCAGCCCCGGGACAGGGAACACTGAAGCTTTCTTT
NA | TRBJ2-7 | TRBD2 | TRBV28 | CASSSMTSGKDEQYF | TGTGCCAGCAGTTCTATGACTAGCGGGAAGGACGAGCAGTACTTC
few | TRBJ1-5 | NA | TRBV15 | CATSRAGGAYSNQPQHF | TGTGCCACCAGCAGAGCCGGGGGGGCTTATAGCAATCAGCCCCAGCATTTT
many | TRBJ1-2 | TRBD1 | TRBV5-1 | CASSLGDRGDGYTF | TGCGCCAGCAGCTTGGGGGACAGGGGAGATGGCTACACCTTC
few | TRBJ2-7 | TRBD2 | TRBV2 | CASTRESGSNHEQYF | TGTGCCAGCACCCGCGAGAGCGGGAGCAACCACGAGCAGTACTTC
once | TRBJ2-7 | TRBD2 | TRBV7-8 | CASSGGSGRNSYEQYF | TGTGCCAGCAGCGGAGGGAGCGGGAGGAACTCCTACGAGCAGTACTTC
many | TRBJ1-1 | NA | TRBV12-3/TRBV12-4 | CASSLRGEAFF | TGTGCCAGCAGTTTACGGGGAGAAGCTTTCTTT
medium-sized | TRBJ2-5 | NA | TRBV12-3/TRBV12-4 | CASSFYGAETQYF | TGTGCCAGCAGTTTTTACGGGGCAGAGACCCAGTACTTC